Below, one T cell receptor (beta chain) is given with its context. Its antigen remains unidentified. The data stem from a study of cytomegalovirus exposure and HLA in healthy donors. About the study: The roughly 110 validation repertoires were reported in a later analysis to have been generated on the same platform as the roughly 700 first-cohort repertoires.

The CDR3 runs to 14 residues. Germline trimming cut 6 bases from V and 5 bases from J; bases unmatched to any gene: 5. Germline V lookup: CDR1 MNHNS, CDR2 SASEGT. General observations from the study: Across donors, most TCRs were seen rarely, yet some public ones were widespread. Using the classifier, cytomegalovirus status was reportedly diagnosed with high specificity and sensitivity. The study listed 150 to 200 cytomegalovirus-associated TCR beta chains.

Assay: immunoSEQ multiplex PCR; the TCRdb copy retains only in-frame clones and omits some. The table has some 150,000 clones, 88% seen once. The origin of this receptor is a woman between 18 and 30 years old in good health and CMV-seropositive. Sequencing input: PBMCs. The rearrangement uses TRBV6-1 and TRBJ2-1; 9 nucleotides align to TRBD2. The CDR3 sequence is CASRSSGSHNEQFF. CDR3 bases: TGTGCCAGCAGAAGTAGCGGGAGCCACAATGAGCAGTTCTTC.